This T cell receptor beta chain was found in a study of cytomegalovirus exposure and HLA in healthy donors. This CDR3 has 12 amino acids. The ends were cut back, 5 bases at V and 0 bases at J, with 4 bases in the middle. Germline V lookup: CDR1 MNHEY, CDR2 SVGAGI. 13 Jbeta primers and 60 Vbeta primers were used for the PCR. Original data processing: In a later analysis, about 12 million of approximately 80 million unique beta chains occurred in at least two donors. TCRdb's table, derived via immunoSEQ multiplex PCR, lists solely in-frame clones and lacks some. That table is the source of V, J and clone size, and D and trimming were worked out from the DNA. The sample lists about 160,000 clones; around 68% were seen once. Regarding donors, all were healthy bone marrow donors. Unrecorded immune exposure was likely among donors, who were nominally healthy when sampled.

This TCR came from a man in his fifties in good health and CMV-seronegative. V usage is TRBV6-5 and J usage is TRBJ1-1; D ambiguous. The sequencing sample was made of PBMCs. The CDR3 spells CASSDMNTEAFF. DNA for the CDR3: TGTGCCAGCAGTGACATGAACACTGAAGCTTTCTTT.